This T cell receptor beta chain was captured in a study of radiotherapy plus CTLA-4 blockade in lung cancer. Study outcomes and limitations: The study found tumor-derived TCR clones expanded in blood after radiotherapy plus ipilimumab.

Only in-frame clones appear in the TCRdb table, and some are missing; sequencing was by immunoSEQ multiplex PCR. The sample shows some 62,000 clones, 60% to 85% of them seen only once. Details on this clone: Its antigen is unknown.

Specimen: peripheral blood, collected from a patient treated with radiotherapy plus ipilimumab. This TCR derives from a human donor with non-small cell lung cancer who had a complete response to radiotherapy plus ipilimumab.

CDR3 residues: CASSLGQGARNEQFF. Written as DNA, the CDR3 is TGCGCCAGCAGCTTGGGACAGGGGGCGCGGAATGAGCAGTTCTTC. The chain employs TRBV5-1 and TRBJ2-1; 10 bases fit TRBD1. The CDR3 runs to 15 residues. Per the germline V gene, CDR1 is SGHRS and CDR2 is YFSETQ. V dropped 0 bases and J dropped 7; count of bases not matched to a gene: 4.